These T cell receptor beta chains were read from a single sample in a study of Graves' ophthalmopathy and Graves' hyperthyroidism. From the multiplex PCR reads, TCRdb called clonotypes with MiXCR, one entry per CDR3 protein. This table holds 220,000 or so distinct CDR3 sequences, roughly 21% found once. Sequences were obtained from peripheral blood. Receptors originate from a woman in her forties or fifties with Graves' ophthalmopathy. The CDR3 runs from the conserved cysteine through the conserved F or W. The order of the fields is J gene, V gene, D gene, clone size, CDR3 DNA, CDR3 protein. The D gene is left open where the match is weak. Clone size is not always given. Where it is, it says once, few, many or a class for expanded clones.

TRBJ2-7	TRBV20-1	TRBD1	many	TGCAGTGCTACCCTGGCGGACAGGCCACCCTACGAGCAGTACTTC	CSATLADRPPYEQYF
TRBJ2-5	TRBV10-1	-	many	TGCGCCAGCAGTAAATCGGGAGTCCAAGAGACCCAGTACTTC	CASSKSGVQETQYF
TRBJ2-7	TRBV20-1	TRBD2	many	TGCAGTGCTAGTGTTCAAGGACTAGCGGGATTTTTGGGCGAGCAGTACTTC	CSASVQGLAGFLGEQYF
TRBJ2-7	TRBV13	-	many	TGTGCCAGCAGCGTCGCCGGGGCCTACGAGCAGTACTTC	CASSVAGAYEQYF
TRBJ2-7	TRBV20-1	TRBD2	many	TGCAGTGCCCAGACTAGCGGGAACTCCTACGAGCAGTACTTC	CSAQTSGNSYEQYF
TRBJ1-1	TRBV28	-	many	TGTGCCAGCAGTCCGGGAGTGGGGGCTAGGAACACTGAAGCTTTCTTT	CASSPGVGARNTEAFF
TRBJ1-6	TRBV7-9	-	-	TGTGCCAGCAGCTTTCTGGATTATAATTCACCCCTCCACTTT	CASSFLDYNSPLHF
TRBJ2-5	TRBV4-1	-	many	TGCGCCAGCAGCCAAGTCCCAGCGGGGACCCAGTACTTC	CASSQVPAGTQYF
TRBJ1-1	TRBV19	-	-	TGTGCCAGTAAGATAGATCCAGGGCACATGAACACTGAAGCTTTCTTT	CASKIDPGHMNTEAFF
TRBJ2-2	TRBV12-3/TRBV12-4	TRBD2	many	TGTGCCAGCACTGAACGCGGGAGGGTTTACACCGGGGAGCTGTTTTTT	CASTERGRVYTGELFF
TRBJ1-4	TRBV15	-	many	TGTGCCACCAGCAGAGATACCTCCCCTAATGAAAAACTGTTTTTT	CATSRDTSPNEKLFF
TRBJ1-2	TRBV7-9	TRBD1	-	TGTGCCAGCAGACCGTCCGGGACAGGAGGGTATGGCTACACCTTC	CASRPSGTGGYGYTF
TRBJ2-7	TRBV5-1	-	few	TGCGCCAGCAGCTCTCAAGCGTACGAGCAGTACTTC	CASSSQAYEQYF
TRBJ2-6	TRBV29-1	TRBD2	many	TGCAGCGTTGGGGTACCGGGACTAGCGGCCAACGTCCTGACTTTC	CSVGVPGLAANVLTF
TRBJ2-2	TRBV7-9	-	many	TGTGCCAGCCGCCCGGGACACCGCACCGGGGAGCTGTTTTTT	CASRPGHRTGELFF
TRBJ1-1	TRBV6-1	-	-	TGTGCCAGCAGTCCGCCCCTGGGGAGGGGGAACACTGAAGCTTTCTTT	CASSPPLGRGNTEAFF
TRBJ2-2	TRBV11-2	TRBD2	many	TGTGCCAGCAGCTTATTCGGACTAGCGAACACCGGGGAGCTGTTTTTT	CASSLFGLANTGELFF
TRBJ2-7	TRBV28	-	-	TGTGCCAGCAGCCTGGGAAGAAGGGAGCAGTACTTC	CASSLGRREQYF
TRBJ2-7	TRBV11-2	TRBD2	many	TGTGCCAGCAGCGGGACTATTATATCCGAGCAGTACTTC	CASSGTIISEQYF
TRBJ1-5	TRBV12-3/TRBV12-4	-	many	TGTGCCAGCAGCCTTAGACTATTTCAGCCCCAGCATTTT	CASSLRLFQPQHF
TRBJ2-5	TRBV2	-	many	TGTGCCAGCAGTGTAGGAGGACGAGAGACCCAGTACTTC	CASSVGGRETQYF
TRBJ1-6	TRBV6-4	-	many	TGTGCCAGCAGTGACAAAGATAATTCACCCCTCCACTTT	CASSDKDNSPLHF
TRBJ1-1	TRBV6-1	TRBD1	many	TGTGCCAGCAGTGGGGGACAGGGAGGTTGGACTGAAGCTTTCTTT	CASSGGQGGWTEAFF